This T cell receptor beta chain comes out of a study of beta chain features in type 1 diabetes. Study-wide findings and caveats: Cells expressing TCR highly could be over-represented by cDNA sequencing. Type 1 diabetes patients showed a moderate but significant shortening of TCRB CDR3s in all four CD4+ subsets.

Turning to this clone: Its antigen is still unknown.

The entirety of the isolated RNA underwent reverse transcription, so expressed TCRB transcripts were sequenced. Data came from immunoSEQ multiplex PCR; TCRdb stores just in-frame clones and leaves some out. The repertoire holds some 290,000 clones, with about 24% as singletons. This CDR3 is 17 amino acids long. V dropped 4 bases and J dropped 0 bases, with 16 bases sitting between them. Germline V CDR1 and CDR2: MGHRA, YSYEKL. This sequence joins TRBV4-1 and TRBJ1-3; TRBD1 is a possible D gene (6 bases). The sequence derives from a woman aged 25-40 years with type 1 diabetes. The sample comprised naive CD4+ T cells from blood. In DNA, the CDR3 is TGCGCCAGCAGCCCGCCGGGACACAGGAGCTCTGGAAACACCATATATTTT. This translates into CASSPPGHRSSGNTIYF.